The next 32 T cell receptor beta chains were all read from a single sample in a study of technical replicates of blood from a handful of donors. The protocol was immunoSEQ multiplex PCR, while the TCRdb copy is restricted to in-frame clones and leaves out a portion. The sample comprises approximately 100,000 clones, 96% of which are singletons, and approximately 0.2% rests with the top ten. Sequences were obtained from T cells isolated from PBMCs. These receptors came from a human donor in good health.

This clone showed up just once. The chain has TRBV27 and TRBJ1-2; D unclear. Trimming took 7 bases from V and 6 from J, leaving 6 bases between them. Looked up from germline, CDR1 is MNHEY and CDR2 is SMNVEV (reference sequence). This CDR3 has 10 residues. In DNA form, the CDR3 reads TGTGCCAGCATTCAGGATGGCTACACCTTC. Its protein is CASIQDGYTF.

The rearrangement links TRBV5-5 to TRBJ2-7, with D possibly being TRBD2 (6 bases). CDR1 is SGHKS, CDR2 YYEKEE, per germline (reference sequence). The ends were cut back, 4 bases at V and 6 bases at J, with 11 bases in the middle. The length of the CDR3 is 12 residues. The CDR3 sequence is CASSLGGGEQYF. The CDR3 region has the DNA TGTGCCAGCAGCCTCGGGGGTGGCGAGCAGTACTTC.

The V call is TRBV6-5, the J call TRBJ2-7; D is unresolved. CDR1 is MNHEY, CDR2 SVGAGI, per germline. CDR3 length: 13 amino acids. The CDR3 is CVLRVALAYEQYF. The CDR3 coding sequence is TGTGTCTTACGTGTTGCGTTAGCCTACGAGCAGTACTTC.

V usage is TRBV29-1 and J usage is TRBJ2-2, with 7 bases lining up with TRBD1. The ends lost 6 bases at V and 5 bases at J; junction bases unmatched: 9. Germline CDR1 and CDR2: SQVTM and ANQGSEA. The CDR3 has 14 amino acids. The CDR3 sequence: CSVTDRIMTGELFF. The CDR3 DNA reads as TGCAGCGTCACGGACAGGATTATGACCGGGGAGCTGTTTTTT.

V is TRBV7-6 and J is TRBJ2-3; a weak D match, TRBD2 (7 bases). The germline V and J ends were trimmed by 3 bases and 2 bases, with 15 bases remaining between them. The CDR3 runs to 16 residues. Per the germline V gene, CDR1 is SGHVS and CDR2 is FNYEAQ. Written as DNA, the CDR3 is TGTGCCAGCAGCTTTGGGGGGGGGCTATTCACAGATACGCAGTATTTT. It is translated as CASSFGGGLFTDTQYF.

V usage is TRBV10-3 and J usage is TRBJ2-1, with TRBD2 matching over 10 bases. From germline, CDR1 is ENHRY and CDR2 SYGVKD. Unmatched junction bases numbered 5, after V lost 3 bases and J lost 0 bases. This CDR3 contains 17 residues. CDR3 amino acids: CAISERTSGFSYNEQFF. The CDR3 coding sequence is TGTGCCATCAGTGAAAGGACTAGCGGCTTCTCCTACAATGAGCAGTTCTTC.

The V and J genes are TRBV7-9 and TRBJ2-5, with 8 bases aligning to TRBD2. This CDR3 is built from 14 residues. Looked up from germline, CDR1 is SEHNR and CDR2 is FQNEAQ (reference sequence). Trimming took 5 bases from V and 1 from J; bases not matched to a gene: 3. CDR3 protein: CASSALAVQETQYF. For the CDR3, the DNA is TGTGCCAGCAGCGCACTAGCGGTCCAAGAGACCCAGTACTTC.

The chain recombines TRBV5-1 with TRBJ1-1, with 9 bases identical to TRBD1. Germline V lookup: CDR1 SGHRS, CDR2 YFSETQ. The CDR3 covers 14 residues. The V segment lost 6 bases and the J segment 0 bases; nucleotides outside the gene matches: 3. CDR3 DNA sequence: TGCGCCAGCACCGGGACAGGGTTGAACACTGAAGCTTTCTTT. This translates into CASTGTGLNTEAFF.

The chain combines TRBV7-8 with TRBJ1-3; TRBD1 is a possible D gene (5 bases). V was pared by 5 bases and J by 2 bases, with 19 bases between. Per the germline V gene, CDR1 is SGHVS and CDR2 is FQNEAQ. This CDR3 has 17 residues. The CDR3 region is CASSLSTRVGTGNTIYF. The CDR3 DNA reads as TGTGCCAGCAGCCTCTCGACCAGGGTTGGAACTGGAAACACCATATATTTT.

The gene calls are TRBV5-1 and TRBJ2-7; D is possibly TRBD2 (6 bases). The V end was cut by 3 bases, the J end by 6 bases, with 10 bases between. The germline CDR1 and CDR2 sequences are SGHRS and YFSETQ. CDR3 size: 12 residues. For the CDR3, the DNA is TGCGCCAGCAGCTGGGACTCCGTCGAGCAGTACTTC. Residues: CASSWDSVEQYF.

This clone is a singleton in its sample. The chain is built from TRBV5-5 and TRBJ1-1, with 12 positions matching TRBD1. The CDR3 runs 19 residues. V gave up 0 bases and J gave up 3 bases; unmatched junction bases: 12. CDR1 SGHKS and CDR2 YYEKEE come from the germline V gene (reference sequence). The CDR3 DNA reads as TGTGCCAGCAGCTTGGCTGCAGGGACAGGGGGCCGGAGGGACACTGAAGCTTTCTTT. Translating it yields CASSLAAGTGGRRDTEAFF. The full variable domain, rest sourced from reference TRBV5-5 and TRBJ1-1, is DAGVTQSPTHLIKTRGQQVTLRCSPISGHKSVSWYQQVLGQGPQFIFQYYEKEERGRGNFPDRFSARQFPNYSSELNVNALLLGDSALYLCASSLAAGTGGRRDTEAFFGQGTRLTVV.

For the CDR3, the DNA is TGTGCCACCAGCAGAGATCCGGGTCCTAACATTCAGTACTTC. It is translated as CATSRDPGPNIQYF. V gene TRBV15 combines with J gene TRBJ2-4; D remains unclear. CDR3 length equals 14 residues. Germline CDR1 is LNHNV and CDR2 is YYDKDF (reference sequence). Trimming left V 0 bases short and J 7 bases short, with 10 bases between.

The chain employs TRBV5-1 and TRBJ2-7; D is perhaps TRBD2 (6 bases). Germline V gene lookup returns CDR1 SGHRS and CDR2 YFSETQ. The CDR3 contains 13 residues. Trimming took 3 bases from V and 5 from J, leaving 12 bases between them. The CDR3 DNA reads TGCGCCAGCAGCTGGGAGGTAAGGAACGAGCAGTACTTC. Amino acids: CASSWEVRNEQYF.

The chain is built from TRBV9 and TRBJ2-5, with 9 bases matching TRBD2. The J segment lost 2 bases and the V segment lost 0 bases, leaving 2 bases of the junction unmatched. Germline lookup yields CDR1 SGDLS and CDR2 YYNGEE. The CDR3 is 15 amino acids. The CDR3 nucleotides read TGTGCCAGCAGCGTAGGGCGGGAGGGACAAGAGACCCAGTACTTC. It codes for CASSVGREGQETQYF.

The genes are TRBV6-1 and TRBJ2-7; a weak D match, TRBD2 (5 bases). V shed 6 bases and J shed 3 bases, with 15 bases lying between them. Germline values: CDR1 MNHNS, CDR2 SASEGT. This CDR3 has 14 amino acids. CDR3 sequence reads: CASRPGKDHYEQYF. CDR3 nucleotide sequence: TGTGCCAGCAGACCGGGAAAAGATCACTACGAGCAGTACTTC.

The gene calls are TRBV18 and TRBJ1-1; a possible D gene is TRBD1 (6 bases). The V and J ends lost 6 bases and 1 base respectively, with 9 bases between them. CDR1 is KGHSH and CDR2 is LQKENI in the germline V gene. This CDR3 contains 13 residues. The CDR3 bases are TGTGCCAGCTCGGGGGCGCAGAACACTGAAGCTTTCTTT. Amino acid sequence: CASSGAQNTEAFF.

The chain carries TRBV4-1 and TRBJ1-1; D not certain. Trimming took off 4 bases at V and 3 bases at J, with 12 bases between the two ends. The germline V gene encodes CDR1 MGHRA and CDR2 YSYEKL. CDR3 length equals 14 residues. CDR3 sequence: CASSRGERDTEAFF. DNA of the CDR3: TGCGCCAGCAGCCGCGGGGAGCGTGACACTGAAGCTTTCTTT.

V and J are TRBV7-9 and TRBJ1-4, with a weak D call TRBD1 (5 bases). This CDR3 contains 15 residues. V dropped 5 bases and J dropped 4 bases, with 14 bases sitting between them. CDR1 and CDR2 (germline): SEHNR, FQNEAQ (reference sequence). The CDR3 sequence is CASSPRQSRNEKLFF. The DNA for the CDR3 is TGTGCCAGCAGCCCCAGACAGAGTCGTAATGAAAAACTGTTTTTT.

The chain uses TRBV6-5 and TRBJ2-1, with unresolved D. Germline V lookup: CDR1 MNHEY, CDR2 SVGAGI. The length of the CDR3 is 15 residues. V lost 6 bases to trimming and J lost 0 bases, with 12 bases between them. CDR3 region: CASSPSPPSYNEQFF. The CDR3 DNA reads as TGTGCCAGCAGCCCGAGTCCACCCTCCTACAATGAGCAGTTCTTC.

V usage is TRBV2 and J usage is TRBJ1-1, with D unclear. Deletions cut 0 bases from V and 2 bases from J, with 16 bases between. The germline V gene encodes CDR1 SNHLY and CDR2 FYNNEI. The CDR3 contains 17 residues. The CDR3 sequence is CASSEAYATLGNTEAFF. The CDR3 DNA sequence: TGTGCCAGCAGTGAAGCCTATGCGACACTAGGAAACACTGAAGCTTTCTTT. Variable domain in full (rest from reference TRBV2 and TRBJ1-1): EPEVTQTPSHQVTQMGQEVILRCVPISNHLYFYWYRQILGQKVEFLVSFYNNEISEKSEIFDDQFSVERPDGSNFTLKIRSTKLEDSAMYFCASSEAYATLGNTEAFFGQGTRLTVV.

This clone was recorded only once. The CDR3 DNA sequence: TGCGCCAGCAGCTATGACAGCGCACAAAGCTCCTACAATGAGCAGTTCTTC. Its translation is CASSYDSAQSSYNEQFF. The chain employs TRBV5-1 and TRBJ2-1, with D possibly matching TRBD1 (5 bases). This CDR3 is built from 17 residues. CDR1 is SGHRS, CDR2 YFSETQ, per germline. V lost 3 bases to trimming and J lost 0 bases, with 16 bases between them. Using reference TRBV5-1 and TRBJ2-1 for the parts outside the CDR3, the full variable domain is KAGVTQTPRYLIKTRGQQVTLSCSPISGHRSVSWYQQTPGQGLQFLFEYFSETQRNKGNFPGRFSGRQFSNSRSEMNVSTLELGDSALYLCASSYDSAQSSYNEQFFGPGTRLTVL.

The chain is built from TRBV27 and TRBJ1-2; TRBD1 matches 7 bases. The germline gives CDR1 MNHEY, CDR2 SMNVEV (reference sequence). The CDR3 contains 13 residues. After removal of 6 bases from V and 3 bases from J, the junction contained 4 bases not matched to a gene. For the CDR3, the DNA is TGTGCCAGCAGGGGACAGACCTACTATGGCTACACCTTC. The encoded protein is CASRGQTYYGYTF.

V usage is TRBV19 and J usage is TRBJ2-5; 8 nucleotides match TRBD2. Germline V gene data show CDR1 as LNHDA and CDR2 as SQIVND (reference sequence). The CDR3 totals 13 residues. V was pared by 4 bases and J by 5 bases, with 3 bases of the junction left unmatched. In DNA form, the CDR3 reads TGTGCCAGTAGTAGGACTAGCCGGGAGACCCAGTACTTC. It is translated as CASSRTSRETQYF.

This clone occurred once. The J gene is TRBJ2-1, the V gene TRBV18, with TRBD2 matching over 16 bases. The CDR3 length is 20 residues. V shed 3 bases and J 5 bases; nucleotides not matched to a gene: 13. Germline assignment: CDR1 KGHSH and CDR2 LQKENI. CDR3 in amino acids: CASSPDVGTSGRAGDNEQFF. The CDR3 DNA reads TGTGCCAGCTCACCTGACGTGGGGACTAGCGGGAGGGCCGGAGACAATGAGCAGTTCTTC.

The chain has TRBV6-6 and TRBJ2-1; no clear D gene. Germline values: CDR1 MNHNY, CDR2 SVGAGI (reference sequence). Trimming shortened V by 2 bases and J by 8 bases, and 7 bases separated the two germline ends. The CDR3 spans 12 residues. CDR3 sequence: CASSYTSDEQFF. DNA for the CDR3: TGTGCCAGCAGTTACACCAGCGATGAGCAGTTCTTC.

V gene TRBV28 combines with J gene TRBJ2-5; TRBD1 matches 8 bases. The CDR3 runs 15 residues. Germline-derived CDR1 and CDR2 are MDHEN and SYDVKM. V lost 7 bases and J lost 3; bases outside the gene matches: 10. Here the CDR3 reads CASTTLGQGEETQYF. DNA of the CDR3: TGTGCCAGCACTACCCTCGGACAGGGCGAAGAGACCCAGTACTTC.

The V gene is TRBV6-4, the J gene TRBJ2-1; TRBD1 agrees at 7 bases. The germline V gene encodes CDR1 MRHNA and CDR2 SNTAGT. V was pared by 6 bases and J by 5 bases, with 4 bases of the junction left unmatched. The CDR3 has 13 amino acids. The DNA for the CDR3 is TGTGCCAGCAGGCGCCAGGGGGACAATGAGCAGTTCTTC. This encodes CASRRQGDNEQFF.

The chain carries TRBV18 and TRBJ2-2; the match to TRBD2 covers 13 bases. Germline V gene sequence: CDR1 KGHSH, CDR2 LQKENI. After removal of 5 bases from V and 5 bases from J, the junction contained 5 bases not matched to a gene. The CDR3 has 16 residues. The CDR3 loop reads CASSSSGLAGTGELFF. The DNA of the CDR3 is TGTGCCAGCTCATCCTCGGGACTAGCGGGAACCGGGGAGCTGTTTTTT.

This chain connects TRBV7-9 to TRBJ2-7, with 9 bases matching TRBD2. Germline V gene data show CDR1 as SEHNR and CDR2 as FQNEAQ (reference sequence). The CDR3 is 16 amino acids. J was trimmed by 6 bases and V by 4 bases; bases with no gene match: 13. CDR3 in DNA: TGTGCCAGCAGCTCTAAAAGGACTAGCGTGGAAGGCGAGCAGTACTTC. It translates to CASSSKRTSVEGEQYF. Supplemented by reference TRBV7-9 and TRBJ2-7, the full variable domain reads DTGVSQNPRHKITKRGQNVTFRCDPISEHNRLYWYRQTLGQGPEFLTYFQNEAQLEKSRLLSDRFSAERPKGSFSTLEIQRTEQGDSAMYLCASSSKRTSVEGEQYFGPGTRLTVT.

The CDR3 loop is CASSDILGLALTDTQYF. The CDR3 nucleotides are TGTGCCAGCAGCGACATACTAGGACTAGCCCTAACAGATACGCAGTATTTT. This chain uses TRBV11-3 with TRBJ2-3, with 8 bases identical to TRBD2. The CDR3 loop spans 17 amino acids. Germline V lookup: CDR1 SGHNT, CDR2 YENEEA. V was clipped by 5 bases and J by 3 bases; unmatched bases: 13.

The J gene is TRBJ2-4, the V gene TRBV11-2; D may be TRBD1 (5 bases). V was trimmed by 0 bases and J by 13 bases, leaving 7 bases between them. CDR1 is SGHAT and CDR2 is FQNNGV in the germline V gene. The CDR3 is made up of 11 amino acids. DNA of the CDR3: TGTGCCAGCAGCTTAGATCAGGGACAGTACTTC. This sequence encodes CASSLDQGQYF.

The chain carries TRBV14 and TRBJ2-7, with 7 bases lining up with TRBD2. CDR1 is SGHDN and CDR2 is FVKESK in the germline V gene. The V and J ends lost 4 bases and 5 bases, in that order; junction bases with no gene match: 11. This CDR3 is built from 15 residues. The CDR3 region has the DNA TGTGCCAGCAGCCCTCAACGCGGGAGAGGGGACGAGCAGTACTTC. Translation gives CASSPQRGRGDEQYF.